Below, 29 T cell receptor beta chains from the same sample are listed, as sequenced in a study of CD8 T cells in Susac syndrome. After extraction with the RNeasy kit, about 0.5 to 1 ug of the RNA was reverse transcribed using random hexamers. TCRdb passed the immunoSEQ multiplex PCR reads through MiXCR, listing each CDR3 protein once. The sample gives roughly 200,000 distinct CDR3 sequences, 95% of which show up once; 0.095% to 0.12% is in the top ten. Material: CD4+ T cells from PBMCs. These receptors all stem from a human donor in good health.

The chain couples TRBV7-9 to TRBJ1-1; D ambiguous. V was shortened by 4 bases and J by 5 bases, with 14 bases between the two germline ends. The CDR3 loop spans 14 amino acids. Looked up from germline, CDR1 is SEHNR and CDR2 is FQNEAQ (reference sequence). In nucleotides, the CDR3 is TGTGCCAGCAGCTACATGAGATCGGGTACTGAAGCTTTCTTT. Translated: CASSYMRSGTEAFF.

This chain links TRBV29-1 with TRBJ2-5, with a tentative D call TRBD2 (6 bases). CDR1 and CDR2 (germline): SQVTM, ANQGSEA. This CDR3 is built from 13 residues. V lost 3 bases and J lost 6, with 14 bases in between. This chain's CDR3 is CSVDEGGRKTQYF. The CDR3 region has the DNA TGCAGCGTTGACGAGGGAGGCCGAAAGACCCAGTACTTC. Based on the CDR3 plus reference TRBV29-1 and TRBJ2-5, the full variable domain is SAVISQKPSRDICQRGTSLTIQCQVDSQVTMMFWYRQQPGQSLTLIATANQGSEATYESGFVIDKFPISRPNLTFSTLTVSNMSPEDSSIYLCSVDEGGRKTQYFGPGTRLLVL.

The CDR3 nucleotides are TGTGCCAGCAGTCCAGGGAGTCTATCGAACACTGAAGCTTTCTTT. This sequence encodes CASSPGSLSNTEAFF. This sequence joins TRBV28 and TRBJ1-1; maybe TRBD1 (5 bases). Germline V gene sequence: CDR1 MDHEN, CDR2 SYDVKM. CDR3 length: 15 residues. Trimming stripped 5 bases from V and 1 base from J, with 14 bases between.

The chain recombines TRBV29-1 with TRBJ1-1; D is undetermined. V lost 3 bases, J lost 5 bases, and 13 bases lay in between. From germline, CDR1 is SQVTM and CDR2 ANQGSEA. The CDR3 length is 13 residues. The CDR3 DNA is TGCAGCGTTGATTTTCAGGATTCTACTGAAGCTTTCTTT. Translation: CSVDFQDSTEAFF.

The chain combines TRBV20-1 with TRBJ2-7; 9 nucleotides line up with TRBD2. The ends lost 0 bases at V and 5 bases at J; junction bases unmatched: 11. CDR1 DFQATT and CDR2 SNEGSKA come from the germline V gene (reference sequence). The CDR3 extends over 16 amino acids. The CDR3 loop reads CSARDGAGGGSHEQYV. CDR3 sequence (DNA): TGCAGTGCTAGAGATGGAGCGGGAGGTGGATCCCACGAGCAGTACGTC.

The chain joins TRBV20-1 to TRBJ1-4, with 9 bases identical to TRBD1. Germline V lookup: CDR1 DFQATT, CDR2 SNEGSKA (reference sequence). The CDR3 sequence is 14 residues long. Trimming at V came to 2 bases and at J to 5 bases, leaving 3 bases not matched to a gene. The CDR3 sequence: CSARSGTGNEKLFF. The DNA for the CDR3 is TGCAGTGCTAGATCCGGGACAGGGAATGAAAAACTGTTTTTT.

The sample holds one count of this clonotype. One junction end does not reproduce the germline sequence, and a read error may be involved. J is TRBJ1-2 and V is TRBV20-1; a weak D match, TRBD1 (5 bases). Germline V CDR1 and CDR2: DFQATT, SNEGSKA (reference sequence). This CDR3 is 14 amino acids long. CDR3 sequence reads: CSASLPQGGYGFTF. Written as DNA, the CDR3 is TGCAGTGCTAGTCTCCCCCAGGGTGGCTATGGCTTCACCTTC.

The rearrangement uses TRBV18 and TRBJ2-7; maybe TRBD2 (6 bases). This CDR3 region has 14 residues. The ends were cut back, 3 bases at V and 5 bases at J, with 14 bases in the middle. Germline V CDR1 and CDR2: KGHSH, LQKENI. The CDR3 nucleotides are TGTGCCAGCTCACCCAGCGCGACTAGTAACGAGCAGTACGTC. Translated: CASSPSATSNEQYV.

Regarding this clonotype: At one boundary the junction diverges from the germline segment, which might be a read error. The genes are TRBV18 and TRBJ2-3; 9 positions agree with TRBD1. Looked up from germline, CDR1 is KGHSH and CDR2 is LQKENI. This CDR3 region has 16 residues. DNA for the CDR3: TGTGCCAGCTCACCGACAGGGGGTGCTAGCACAGATACGCAGTTTTTT. This encodes CASSPTGGASTDTQFF. Looking up the rest from reference TRBV18 and TRBJ2-3 gives the full variable domain: NAGVMQNPRHLVRRRGQEARLRCSPMKGHSHVYWYRQLPEEGLKFMVYLQKENIIDESGMPKERFSAEFPKEGPSILRIQQVVRGDSAAYFCASSPTGGASTDTQFFGPGTRLTVL.

V gene TRBV5-1 combines with J gene TRBJ1-5; TRBD1 might be the D (6 bases). This CDR3 has 15 amino acids. Trimming took 5 bases from V and 0 from J, leaving 12 bases between them. Per germline, CDR1 SGHRS and CDR2 YFSETQ. In nucleotides, the CDR3 is TGCGCCAGCAGATCGGACAGCCTTAGCAATCAGCCCCAGCATTTT. Its translation is CASRSDSLSNQPQHF.

The chain has TRBV11-2 and TRBJ1-1; D uncertain. Germline CDR1 reads SGHAT; CDR2 reads FQNNGV. V was pared by 8 bases and J by 0 bases, with 16 bases between. This CDR3 is 15 amino acids long. The CDR3 DNA sequence: TGTGCCAGCTCCTCGGGCAGAACAATGAACACTGAAGCTTTCTTT. This encodes CASSSGRTMNTEAFF.

The chain employs TRBV6-5 and TRBJ1-1; D gene ambiguous. Germline V CDR1 and CDR2: MNHEY, SVGAGI. This CDR3 region has 14 residues. V gave up 10 bases and J gave up 0 bases, with 15 bases separating them. CDR3 residues: CATRTLRMNTEAFF. The CDR3 region has the DNA TGTGCCACCAGGACCCTGCGGATGAACACTGAAGCTTTCTTT.

The chain joins TRBV6-6 to TRBJ2-1; tentative D call: TRBD1 (6 bases). There are 13 residues in the CDR3. V was trimmed by 1 base and J by 7 bases, leaving 8 bases between them. CDR1 is MNHNY, CDR2 SVGAGI, per germline (reference sequence). CDR3 protein: CASSYYRENEQFF. In DNA form, the CDR3 reads TGTGCCAGCAGTTACTACAGGGAAAATGAGCAGTTCTTC.

The rearrangement uses TRBV20-1 and TRBJ1-5; D is perhaps TRBD1 (6 bases). The CDR3 consists of 14 residues. V dropped 7 bases and J dropped 0 bases, with 13 bases sitting between them. The V gene's germline CDR1 is DFQATT and CDR2 SNEGSKA (reference sequence). In DNA, the CDR3 is TGCAGTGTTATGGGGGCCCATAGCAATCAGCCCCAGCATTTT. Residues: CSVMGAHSNQPQHF.

J is TRBJ2-7 and V is TRBV29-1; D unclear. This CDR3 has 12 residues. In germline, CDR1 is SQVTM, CDR2 ANQGSEA. The germline V and J ends were trimmed by 6 bases and 6 bases, with 15 bases remaining between them. The CDR3: CSVQELVFEQYV. The CDR3 DNA reads as TGCAGCGTACAAGAGCTAGTGTTCGAGCAGTACGTC.

The rearrangement joins TRBV24-1 to TRBJ2-3; 9 bases fit TRBD1. This CDR3 is 16 amino acids long. Germline V gene data show CDR1 as KGHDR and CDR2 as SFDVKD. V lost 5 bases and J lost 5; bases outside the gene matches: 10. The CDR3 bases are TGTGCCACCAGTGGGCCGGGGACAGGGTTCGAAGATACGCAGTATTTT. This codes for CATSGPGTGFEDTQYF.

This clonotype appeared a few times. This chain links TRBV29-1 with TRBJ2-5, with D perhaps matching TRBD1 or TRBD2 (5 bases each). Germline lookup yields CDR1 SQVTM and CDR2 ANQGSEA. V was shortened by 3 bases and J by 4 bases, with 12 bases between the two germline ends. The CDR3 extends over 13 amino acids. CDR3 nucleotides: TGCAGCGTTGAGAGGGGAGCCACAGAGACCCAGTACTTC. Protein product: CSVERGATETQYF.

The gene calls are TRBV6-5 and TRBJ1-1, with TRBD1 matching over 7 bases. V gave up 7 bases and J gave up 4 bases; unmatched junction bases: 6. The germline V gene encodes CDR1 MNHEY and CDR2 SVGAGI. The CDR3 has 13 amino acids. The CDR3: CASNKGAATEAFF. The CDR3 DNA is TGTGCCAGCAATAAGGGGGCTGCCACTGAAGCTTTCTTT.

The V and J genes are TRBV28 and TRBJ2-3, with no clear D. The CDR3 runs to 13 residues. Germline CDR1 is MDHEN and CDR2 is SYDVKM. Trimming cost V 4 bases and J 7 bases, with 12 bases left between them. DNA of the CDR3: TGTGCCAGCAGTTCCCCCCCTCGAAATACGCAGTATTTT. This translates into CASSSPPRNTQYF.

The chain uses TRBV9 and TRBJ2-3, with D perhaps matching TRBD2 (5 bases). V was trimmed by 3 bases and J by 6 bases, leaving 14 bases between them. Germline assignment: CDR1 SGDLS and CDR2 YYNGEE. This CDR3 is 14 amino acids long. The CDR3: CASSGRTRQDTQYF. The CDR3 coding sequence is TGTGCCAGCAGCGGCCGGACTCGGCAGGATACGCAGTATTTT. The whole variable domain, remainder taken from reference TRBV9 and TRBJ2-3, is DSGVTQTPKHLITATGQRVTLRCSPRSGDLSVYWYQQSLDQGLQFLIQYYNGEERAKGNILERFSAQQFPDLHSELNLSSLELGDSALYFCASSGRTRQDTQYFGPGTRLTVL.

This clonotype was picked up one time. The chain carries TRBV11-2 and TRBJ1-1; D is uncertain. Germline-derived CDR1 and CDR2 are SGHAT and FQNNGV. The CDR3 totals 12 residues. Trimming took 5 bases from V and 11 from J, leaving 15 bases between them. CDR3 coding DNA: TGTGCCAGCAGCCCGTTGACTTTTGGTGCTTTCTTT. This codes for CASSPLTFGAFF. Supplemented by reference TRBV11-2 and TRBJ1-1, the full variable domain reads EAGVAQSPRYKIIEKRQSVAFWCNPISGHATLYWYQQILGQGPKLLIQFQNNGVVDDSQLPKDRFSAERLKGVDSTLKIQPAKLEDSAVYLCASSPLTFGAFFGQGTRLTVV.

This chain joins TRBV7-2 and TRBJ2-7; TRBD2 agrees at 12 bases. Germline CDR1 is SGHTA and CDR2 is FQGNSA. V lost 5 bases, J lost 4 bases, and 6 bases stayed unmatched. This CDR3 comprises 15 residues. The CDR3 nucleotides are TGTGCCAGCAGCACCACTAGCGGGGGGCCATACGAGCAGTACTTC. This codes for CASSTTSGGPYEQYF.

The V and J genes are TRBV9 and TRBJ1-2, with D possibly being TRBD1 (5 bases). Per germline, CDR1 SGDLS and CDR2 YYNGEE. CDR3 size: 13 residues. Between the trimmed V and J ends, which lost 2 bases and 5 bases, there was a span of 10 bases. The DNA for the CDR3 is TGTGCCAGCAGCGTCAGGGCTAGGTATGGCTACACCTTC. Its translation: CASSVRARYGYTF.

The J gene is TRBJ2-5, the V gene TRBV29-1, with D maybe TRBD1 (5 bases). The CDR3 runs 12 residues. The V gene lost 7 bases and the J gene lost 1 base, with 10 bases spanning the gap. The germline CDR1 and CDR2 sequences are SQVTM and ANQGSEA. For the CDR3, the DNA is TGCAGCGGTGGACATATCCAAGAGACCCAGTACTTC. As protein: CSGGHIQETQYF.

Here the CDR3 reads CASSVGDRGDTEAFF. The CDR3 DNA sequence: TGTGCCAGCAGTGTTGGGGACAGGGGTGACACTGAAGCTTTCTTT. V is TRBV25-1 and J is TRBJ1-1; the match to TRBD1 covers 10 bases. CDR1 is MGHDK, CDR2 SYGVNS, per germline. The CDR3 extends over 15 amino acids. V shed 4 bases and J 3 bases; nucleotides not matched to a gene: 5.

The chain has TRBV9 and TRBJ2-7; tentatively, D is TRBD2 (7 bases). Germline V gene lookup returns CDR1 SGDLS and CDR2 YYNGEE. With 4 bases removed from V and 7 bases from J, the gap between germline ends came to 18 bases. The CDR3 is 14 amino acids. CDR3 protein: CASSPARGAREQYF. CDR3 nucleotide sequence: TGTGCCAGCAGCCCCGCCCGGGGGGCAAGGGAGCAGTACTTC.

This rearrangement joins TRBV12-3 or TRBV12-4 to TRBJ1-1; TRBD1 aligns across 8 bases. Unmatched junction bases numbered 7, after V lost 5 bases and J lost 5 bases. This CDR3 has 14 amino acids. The CDR3 bases are TGTGCCAGCAGTGCGACAGGGGTTGGGACTGAAGCTTTCTTT. Protein product: CASSATGVGTEAFF.

In its sample, this clonotype was seen once. J is TRBJ2-1 and V is TRBV18; a weak D match, TRBD2 (6 bases). The germline V and J ends were trimmed by 4 bases and 2 bases, with 15 bases remaining between them. The germline V gene encodes CDR1 KGHSH and CDR2 LQKENI. The CDR3 consists of 16 residues. The chain's CDR3 is CASSRRGGEPYNEQFF. CDR3 sequence (DNA): TGTGCCAGCTCACGACGAGGAGGGGAGCCCTACAATGAGCAGTTCTTC.

The chain joins TRBV20-1 to TRBJ2-7; unclear D gene. The germline CDR1 and CDR2 sequences are DFQATT and SNEGSKA (reference sequence). This CDR3 contains 11 residues. Between the trimmed V and J ends, which lost 3 bases and 2 bases, there was a span of 5 bases. The CDR3 bases are TGCAGTGCTAGCAGAGCCTACGAGCAGTACGTC. This translates into CSASRAYEQYV.